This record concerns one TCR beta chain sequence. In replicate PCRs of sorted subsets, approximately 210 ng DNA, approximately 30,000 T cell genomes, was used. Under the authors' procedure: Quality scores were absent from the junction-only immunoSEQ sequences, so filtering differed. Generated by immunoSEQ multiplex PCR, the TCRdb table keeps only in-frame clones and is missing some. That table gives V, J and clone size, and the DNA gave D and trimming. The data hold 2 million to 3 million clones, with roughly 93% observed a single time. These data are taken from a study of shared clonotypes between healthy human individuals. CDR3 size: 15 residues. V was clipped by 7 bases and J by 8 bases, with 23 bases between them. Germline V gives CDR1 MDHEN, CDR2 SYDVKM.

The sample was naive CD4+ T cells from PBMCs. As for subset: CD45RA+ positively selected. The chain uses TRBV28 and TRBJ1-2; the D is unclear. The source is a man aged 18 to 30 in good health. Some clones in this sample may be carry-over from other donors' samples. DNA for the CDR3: TGTGCCAGCATTCCGGACGCAGCCGCCTTGGGGGGCTACACCTTC. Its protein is CASIPDAAALGGYTF.